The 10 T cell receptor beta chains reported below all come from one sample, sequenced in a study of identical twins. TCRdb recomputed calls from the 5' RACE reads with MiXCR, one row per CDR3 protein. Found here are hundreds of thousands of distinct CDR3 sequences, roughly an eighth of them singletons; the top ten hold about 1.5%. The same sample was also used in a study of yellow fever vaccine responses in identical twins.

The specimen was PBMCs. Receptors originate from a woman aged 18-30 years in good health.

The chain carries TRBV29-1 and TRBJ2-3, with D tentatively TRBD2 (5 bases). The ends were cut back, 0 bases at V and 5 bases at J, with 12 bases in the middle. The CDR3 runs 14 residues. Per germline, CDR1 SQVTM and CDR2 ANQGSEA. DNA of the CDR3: TGCAGCGTTGAAGATTGGGGAGTTGTAGATACGCAGTATTTT. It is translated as CSVEDWGVVDTQYF.

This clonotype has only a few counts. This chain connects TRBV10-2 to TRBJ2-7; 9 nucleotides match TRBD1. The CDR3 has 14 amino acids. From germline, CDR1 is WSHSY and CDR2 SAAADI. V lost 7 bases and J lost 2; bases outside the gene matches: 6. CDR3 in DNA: TGCGCCAGCACGGACAGGGGATTAACCTACGAGCAGTACTTC. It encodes CASTDRGLTYEQYF.

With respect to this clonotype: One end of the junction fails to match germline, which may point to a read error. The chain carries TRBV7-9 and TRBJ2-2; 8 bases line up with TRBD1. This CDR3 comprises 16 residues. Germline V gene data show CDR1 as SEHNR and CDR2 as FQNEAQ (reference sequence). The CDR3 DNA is TGTGCCAGCAGCTTAGAAGGGACAGGAGCGACCGGAGAGCTGTTTTTT. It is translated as CASSLEGTGATGELFF.

The CDR3 here is CASAGRGDVLGGYTF. CDR3 nucleotides: TGTGCCAGCGCGGGGCGGGGTGACGTCCTAGGGGGCTACACCTTC. The chain recombines TRBV7-9 with TRBJ1-2; D perhaps matches TRBD1 (5 bases). The V end lost 8 bases, the J end lost 8 bases, and 24 bases lay between the germline ends. This CDR3 is 15 amino acids long. Germline V CDR1 and CDR2: SEHNR, FQNEAQ (reference sequence).

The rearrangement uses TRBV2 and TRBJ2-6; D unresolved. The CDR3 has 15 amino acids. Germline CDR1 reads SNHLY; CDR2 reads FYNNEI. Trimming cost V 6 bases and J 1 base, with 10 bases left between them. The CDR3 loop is CASREQNSGANVLTF. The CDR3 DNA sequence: TGTGCCAGCAGGGAACAGAATTCTGGGGCCAACGTCCTGACTTTC.

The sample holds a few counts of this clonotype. The CDR3 nucleotides read TGTGCCAGCAGCCAGATGGAGGGGGTTCAAGAGACCCAGTACTTC. Translation gives CASSQMEGVQETQYF. This rearrangement joins TRBV6-1 to TRBJ2-5; D could derive from TRBD1 or TRBD2 (6 bases each). Trimming took 6 bases from V and 2 from J, leaving 16 bases between them. This CDR3 spans 15 amino acids. CDR1 and CDR2 (germline): MNHNS, SASEGT.

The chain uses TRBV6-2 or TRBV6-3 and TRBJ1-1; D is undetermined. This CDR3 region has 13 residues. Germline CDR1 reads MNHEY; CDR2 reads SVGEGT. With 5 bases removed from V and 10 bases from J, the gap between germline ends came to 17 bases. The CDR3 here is CASSDRVGRGAFF. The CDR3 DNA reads TGTGCCAGCAGTGACCGGGTCGGCCGAGGAGCTTTCTTT.

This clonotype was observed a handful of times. CDR3: CASSLEFGEQYF. The CDR3 DNA reads TGTGCCAGCAGTTTGGAGTTCGGCGAGCAGTACTTC. The chain combines TRBV28 with TRBJ2-7, with D hard to call. CDR1 is MDHEN and CDR2 is SYDVKM in the germline V gene. CDR3 length: 12 residues. Between the trimmed V and J ends, which lost 3 bases and 6 bases, there was a span of 9 bases.

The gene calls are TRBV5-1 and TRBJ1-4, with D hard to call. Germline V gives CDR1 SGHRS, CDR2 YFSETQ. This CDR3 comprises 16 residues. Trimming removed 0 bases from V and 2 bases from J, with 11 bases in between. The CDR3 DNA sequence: TGCGCCAGCAGCTTGGTCTCAGGCGCTACTAATGAAAAACTGTTTTTT. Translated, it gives CASSLVSGATNEKLFF.

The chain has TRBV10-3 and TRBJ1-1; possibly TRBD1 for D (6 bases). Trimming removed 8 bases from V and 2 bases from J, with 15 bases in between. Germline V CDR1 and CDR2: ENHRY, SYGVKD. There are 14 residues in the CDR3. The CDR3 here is CAIGSGTLNTEAFF. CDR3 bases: TGTGCCATCGGGAGCGGGACACTTAACACTGAAGCTTTCTTT.